Following are 13 T cell receptor beta chains from one sample sequenced in a study of neurological immune-mediated disorders. TCRdb re-derived calls from the 5' RACE reads in MiXCR, one entry per CDR3 protein. The table shows tens of thousands of distinct CDR3 sequences, with approximately 4.4% occurring only once. The sample taken for sequencing was PBMCs. Every receptor here comes from a man younger than 30 in good health.

This clonotype occurred many times. This chain uses TRBV24-1 with TRBJ2-1, with D perhaps assigned TRBD1 or TRBD2 (7 bases each). Trimming cost V 4 bases and J 3 bases, with 15 bases left between them. This CDR3 region has 16 residues. The germline CDR1 and CDR2 sequences are KGHDR and SFDVKD. The CDR3 DNA follows: TGTGCCACCAGTGAGAGGGGGCGGGGGTACTACAATGAGCAGTTCTTC. Its translation is CATSERGRGYYNEQFF.

This clonotype occurred many times. The rearrangement joins TRBV6-5 to TRBJ1-4; 7 bases are a match to TRBD1. Trimming removed 5 bases from V and 11 bases from J; junction bases left unmatched: 17. This CDR3 contains 16 residues. Per germline, CDR1 MNHEY and CDR2 SVGAGI. The CDR3 reads CASSPGSRGWYWKLFF. CDR3 DNA sequence: TGTGCCAGCAGTCCAGGGAGCAGGGGGTGGTATTGGAAACTGTTTTTT.

This clonotype was found many times. The chain carries TRBV12-3 or TRBV12-4 and TRBJ1-2; D uncertain. Trimming removed 4 bases from V and 0 bases from J, with 15 bases in between. The CDR3 is 16 amino acids. CDR3 in amino acids: CASSSRLTPANYGYTF. The CDR3 DNA sequence: TGTGCCAGCAGTTCTCGACTGACTCCGGCTAACTATGGCTACACCTTC.

This clonotype came up many times. The gene calls are TRBV5-5 and TRBJ1-1; D unresolved. The CDR3 contains 14 residues. Germline CDR1 is SGHKS and CDR2 is YYEKEE (reference sequence). The V end lost 4 bases, the J end lost 0 bases, and 10 bases lay between the germline ends. CDR3 in amino acids: CASSLGVMNTEAFF. In DNA, the CDR3 is TGTGCCAGCAGCCTGGGAGTAATGAACACTGAAGCTTTCTTT.

There are many counts of this clonotype. This chain connects TRBV6-2 or TRBV6-3 to TRBJ1-1; TRBD1 is a possible D gene (5 bases). V was pared by 6 bases and J by 3 bases, with 11 bases between. The V gene's germline CDR1 is MNHEY and CDR2 SVGEGT. The CDR3 runs to 13 residues. The CDR3 nucleotides are TGTGCCAGCAGCTACGGGGACTACACTGAAGCTTTCTTT. It yields the protein CASSYGDYTEAFF.

This clonotype was counted many times. The J gene is TRBJ2-1, the V gene TRBV20-1; the match to TRBD1 covers 9 bases. The CDR3 is made up of 14 amino acids. Germline CDR1 reads DFQATT; CDR2 reads SNEGSKA (reference sequence). V lost 0 bases to trimming and J lost 9 bases; unmatched junction nucleotides: 6. CDR3 nucleotides: TGCAGTGCTAGAGATCGTACAGGGGGCGGTGAGCAGTTCTTC. Amino acids: CSARDRTGGGEQFF.

V usage is TRBV3-1 and J usage is TRBJ2-3; unclear D gene. V was cut by 2 bases and J by 2 bases, with 2 bases left in between. Germline lookup yields CDR1 LGHDT and CDR2 YNNKEL (reference sequence). The CDR3 runs 12 residues. Here the CDR3 DNA reads TGTGCCAGCAGCCAAATCACAGATACGCAGTATTTT. It codes for CASSQITDTQYF.

This clonotype showed up just a few times. J is TRBJ2-3 and V is TRBV7-3, with 9 bases identical to TRBD2. The CDR3 contains 18 residues. Germline assignment: CDR1 SGHTA and CDR2 FQGTGA. Trimming cost V 2 bases and J 0 bases; bases outside gene matches: 9. The CDR3, as DNA: TGTGCCAGCAGCTTACAACTAGCGGGTCGTCTGAGCACAGATACGCAGTATTTT. Translated: CASSLQLAGRLSTDTQYF.

This clonotype was picked up many times. This sequence joins TRBV5-1 and TRBJ2-1; D may correspond to TRBD1 or TRBD2 (6 bases each). The CDR3 sequence is 18 residues long. V was shortened by 0 bases and J by 6 bases, with 22 bases between the two germline ends. CDR1 and CDR2 from the germline V gene are SGHRS and YFSETQ. The CDR3 loop is CASSLVPGRGLAGNEQFF. The CDR3 DNA reads as TGCGCCAGCAGCTTGGTGCCAGGCCGGGGGCTAGCAGGCAATGAGCAGTTCTTC. The whole variable domain, remainder taken from reference TRBV5-1 and TRBJ2-1, is KAGVTQTPRYLIKTRGQQVTLSCSPISGHRSVSWYQQTPGQGLQFLFEYFSETQRNKGNFPGRFSGRQFSNSRSEMNVSTLELGDSALYLCASSLVPGRGLAGNEQFFGPGTRLTVL.

There are many counts of this clonotype. This CDR3 is CASSQNTGELFF. The CDR3 nucleotides are TGCGCCAGCAGCCAGAACACCGGGGAGCTGTTTTTT. The chain joins TRBV4-1 to TRBJ2-2; D is ambiguous. Trimming stripped 3 bases from V and 1 base from J, with 0 bases between. The CDR3 is 12 residues long. CDR1 and CDR2 from the germline V gene are MGHRA and YSYEKL.

This clonotype was observed at least ten times. This chain uses TRBV20-1 with TRBJ1-2; TRBD1 is a possible D gene (5 bases). This CDR3 spans 18 amino acids. Trimming took 0 bases from V and 7 from J, leaving 27 bases between them. CDR1 and CDR2 from the germline V gene are DFQATT and SNEGSKA (reference sequence). CDR3 DNA: TGCAGTGCTAGAGATTCCGTTTGGAAAGGGGAATTCCGGCGTGGCTACACCTTC. Translation: CSARDSVWKGEFRRGYTF.

This clonotype has a count of ten or more. The chain links TRBV10-3 to TRBJ1-2; no clear D. V was shortened by 1 base and J by 8 bases, with 11 bases between the two germline ends. The length of the CDR3 is 13 residues. Germline CDR1 reads ENHRY; CDR2 reads SYGVKD. CDR3 sequence reads: CAISELTGYGYTF. CDR3 nucleotides: TGTGCCATCAGTGAGTTAACGGGGTACGGCTACACCTTC.

This clonotype was seen repeatedly, ten times or more. The chain carries TRBV5-6 and TRBJ1-1; D ambiguous. V was trimmed by 3 bases and J by 3 bases, leaving 6 bases between them. This CDR3 has 12 amino acids. Germline CDR1 is SGHDT and CDR2 is YYEEEE. CDR3 protein: CASSYTDTEAFF. The CDR3 DNA is TGTGCCAGCAGCTATACGGACACTGAAGCTTTCTTT.